The 9 T cell receptor beta chains below all came from one sample that was sequenced in a study of blood T cells in healthy people across ages. With a J-beta primer mix and a sample-barcoded 5' primer, a second PCR ran about 7 to 12 cycles. A single record per CDR3 protein comes from TCRdb applying MiXCR to the 5' RACE reads. The sample has 1,300,000 or so distinct CDR3 sequences; around 59% are singletons. The sequenced sample consisted of blood. These receptors were taken from a man aged 18-30 years in good health.

The V and J genes are TRBV5-8 and TRBJ2-3, with D possibly being TRBD2 (6 bases). The germline V gene has CDR1 SGHTS and CDR2 YDEGEE. The ends were cut back, 4 bases at V and 2 bases at J, with 23 bases in the middle. The CDR3 spans 18 residues. CDR3 in amino acids: CASSGFGTTGLNTDTQYF. The DNA for the CDR3 is TGTGCCAGCAGCGGGTTTGGGACGACGGGACTCAACACAGATACGCAGTATTTT.

The count of this clonotype is one. The chain carries TRBV7-9 and TRBJ1-2; TRBD1 agrees at 7 bases. The CDR3 extends over 14 amino acids. CDR1 is SEHNR and CDR2 is FQNEAQ in the germline V gene (reference sequence). Trimming took 5 bases from V and 2 from J; bases not matched to a gene: 5. CDR3 loop: CASSGTVSNYGYTF. The CDR3 DNA sequence: TGTGCCAGCAGCGGGACAGTAAGCAACTATGGCTACACCTTC.

The chain is built from TRBV6-5 and TRBJ2-1, with 8 bases lining up with TRBD1. The J segment lost 10 bases and the V segment lost 6 bases, leaving 11 bases of the junction unmatched. CDR1 and CDR2 (germline): MNHEY, SVGAGI. The CDR3 contains 14 residues. The CDR3 nucleotides read TGTGCCAGCAGACCCCTGGACAGGGTTGGGGAGCAGTTCTTC. Translating it yields CASRPLDRVGEQFF.

Concerning this clonotype itself: A junction end diverges from the germline sequence, so it may reflect a read error. CDR3 nucleotides: TGTGTCAGCAGCTCTAGACAGAGTTCCTACGAGCAGTACTTC. It specifies CVSSSRQSSYEQYF. This rearrangement joins TRBV7-2 to TRBJ2-7; possible D gene TRBD1, 5 bases. Germline CDR1 SGHTA, CDR2 FQGNSA. The CDR3 totals 14 residues.

This chain connects TRBV29-1 to TRBJ1-2; D gene uncertain. V was trimmed by 6 bases and J by 4 bases, leaving 9 bases between them. The CDR3 is 11 amino acids. From germline, CDR1 is SQVTM and CDR2 ANQGSEA. The DNA of the CDR3 is TGCAGCGTAAGACTCACCTATGGCTACACCTTC. Translation gives CSVRLTYGYTF.

V and J are TRBV20-1 and TRBJ1-1; TRBD1 matches 8 bases. CDR1 is DFQATT and CDR2 is SNEGSKA in the germline V gene (reference sequence). The CDR3 loop spans 16 amino acids. V lost 3 bases to trimming and J lost 7 bases; unmatched junction nucleotides: 16. The CDR3 here is CSARPGQGTAACEAFF. In nucleotides, the CDR3 is TGCAGTGCTAGGCCCGGACAGGGAACAGCGGCTTGTGAAGCTTTCTTT.

This rearrangement joins TRBV10-1 to TRBJ1-6, with unresolved D. V was clipped by 3 bases and J by 6 bases, with 9 bases between them. Germline V gene sequence: CDR1 WNHNN, CDR2 SYGVQD (reference sequence). CDR3 size: 14 residues. The CDR3 loop is CASSEGASNSPLHF. For the CDR3, the DNA is TGCGCCAGCAGTGAAGGTGCTTCTAATTCACCCCTCCACTTT.

The chain joins TRBV10-2 to TRBJ1-5, with no clear D. V gave up 5 bases and J gave up 5 bases, with 7 bases separating them. Looked up from germline, CDR1 is WSHSY and CDR2 is SAAADI. This CDR3 comprises 12 residues. The DNA for the CDR3 is TGCGCCAGCAGTCCTCACTATCAGCCCCAGCATTTT. It specifies CASSPHYQPQHF.

The genes are TRBV28 and TRBJ1-2; no clear D gene. The CDR3 is 14 amino acids. Germline V gene lookup returns CDR1 MDHEN and CDR2 SYDVKM. Trimming removed 4 bases from V and 7 bases from J, with 16 bases in between. The CDR3 nucleotides read TGTGCCAGCAGTTATGTGACACAAATTCCTGGCTACACCTTC. It yields the protein CASSYVTQIPGYTF.